This TCR beta chain was identified during a study of T cell repertoires in cytomegalovirus infection. There are many counts of this clonotype. TCRdb itself ran the reads through MiXCR, one entry per CDR3 protein. The sample holds 500,000 to 600,000 distinct CDR3 sequences; approximately 15% are singletons and the top ten take roughly a quarter. CDR3 length: 12 amino acids. Trimming pared 1 base from V and 9 bases from J, leaving 9 bases between. Looked up from germline, CDR1 is SGHAT and CDR2 is FQDESV (reference sequence). Sample: CD8+ T cells from PBMCs. The sequence derives from a human donor in good health (CMV status not recorded). Some clones in this sample may be carry-over from other donors' samples. The chain combines TRBV11-1 with TRBJ1-1; D not certain. CDR3 in DNA: TGTGCCAGCAGCTTAGGACCCACAAAAGCTTTCTTT. Translation: CASSLGPTKAFF.